A single sample is the source of the 26 T cell receptor beta chains below, sequenced in a study of human T cells and chemical hapten exposure. Described time point: patch test 2, 6 weeks after DPC sensitization. The treatment: therapeutic diphenylcyclopropenone sensitization with weekly scalp DPC. Each CDR3 protein gets one entry after TCRdb re-called the RACE reads with MiXCR. Of some 70,000 distinct CDR3 sequences listed, around a tenth are singletons. This material consisted of whole blood, taken in connection with sensitization to the hapten diphenylcyclopropenone (DPC). The receptors derive from a woman in her forties or fifties with alopecia areata. Some clones in this sample may be carry-over from other donors' samples.

This clonotype was counted a few times. The chain is built from TRBV12-3 or TRBV12-4 and TRBJ1-2, with a possible D match to TRBD1 (5 bases). The CDR3 contains 11 residues. V was shortened by 5 bases and J by 8 bases, with 9 bases between the two germline ends. The CDR3 nucleotides are TGTGCCAGCAGTCGAGACAGAGGCTACACCTTC. Translating gives CASSRDRGYTF.

This clonotype is medium-sized within its sample. J is TRBJ2-3 and V is TRBV5-1; D gene unclear. V lost 0 bases and J 0 bases, leaving 5 bases between the germline ends. The CDR3 is made up of 14 amino acids. The germline gives CDR1 SGHRS, CDR2 YFSETQ. This chain's CDR3 is CASSLGSSTDTQYF. The CDR3, as DNA: TGCGCCAGCAGCTTGGGATCAAGCACAGATACGCAGTATTTT.

This clonotype showed up just a few times. The chain uses TRBV20-1 and TRBJ1-6; 7 bases line up with TRBD1. Germline loops: CDR1 DFQATT, CDR2 SNEGSKA (reference sequence). The ends lost 2 bases at V and 5 bases at J; junction bases unmatched: 6. This CDR3 has 15 amino acids. CDR3 sequence (DNA): TGCAGTGCTAGAATCGACAGGGTTGATAATTCACCCCTCCACTTT. The encoded protein is CSARIDRVDNSPLHF.

This clonotype was recorded many times. This chain links TRBV30 with TRBJ1-1; the D is unclear. This CDR3 has 11 amino acids. V was shortened by 4 bases and J by 4 bases, with 7 bases between the two germline ends. Per the germline V gene, CDR1 is GTSNPN and CDR2 is SVGIG (reference sequence). The CDR3 coding sequence is TGTGCCTGGACCGAACGCACTGAAGCTTTCTTT. This codes for CAWTERTEAFF.

This clonotype was observed a few times. J is TRBJ2-7 and V is TRBV3-1; D is unclear. Germline V gene sequence: CDR1 LGHDT, CDR2 YNNKEL (reference sequence). Trimming pared 1 base from V and 0 bases from J, leaving 7 bases between. The CDR3 is made up of 14 amino acids. The CDR3 protein is CASSQVRSSYEQYF. The CDR3 bases are TGTGCCAGCAGCCAAGTCCGGAGCTCCTACGAGCAGTACTTC.

This clonotype was seen only a few times. The chain uses TRBV19 and TRBJ2-5; 7 bases line up with TRBD2. The CDR3 contains 19 residues. Germline CDR1 and CDR2: LNHDA and SQIVND (reference sequence). Trimming cost V 4 bases and J 2 bases; bases outside gene matches: 19. The DNA for the CDR3 is TGTGCCAGTAGTACCCATAGGGAGGAGACTAGCAGAGGACAAGAGACCCAGTACTTC. This codes for CASSTHREETSRGQETQYF.

This clonotype has only a few counts. The rearrangement joins TRBV15 to TRBJ1-6, with D uncertain. The V end was cut by 0 bases, the J end by 10 bases, with 7 bases between. CDR3 length: 13 residues. Germline assignment: CDR1 LNHNV and CDR2 YYDKDF (reference sequence). Here the CDR3 DNA reads TGTGCCACCAGCAGAGAGTTTGACTCACCCCTCCACTTT. Translation: CATSREFDSPLHF.

There are many counts of this clonotype. The chain carries TRBV30 and TRBJ2-6; 13 positions match TRBD2. J gave up 1 base and V 8 bases, and 11 bases lay outside the gene matches. The germline gives CDR1 GTSNPN, CDR2 SVGIG (reference sequence). CDR3 length: 18 residues. The chain's CDR3 is CAGGLAGVIGSGANVLTF. CDR3 sequence (DNA): TGTGCCGGAGGACTAGCGGGAGTCATTGGGTCTGGGGCCAACGTCCTGACTTTC.

This chain uses TRBV7-9 with TRBJ2-1, with 11 bases identical to TRBD1. CDR1 is SEHNR and CDR2 is FQNEAQ in the germline V gene (reference sequence). With V trimmed by 5 bases and J by 4 bases, 4 bases remained unmatched. The CDR3 extends over 15 amino acids. CDR3 bases: TGTGCCAGCAGCCTGGACAGGGGGCCTTACAATGAGCAGTTCTTC. Translated, it gives CASSLDRGPYNEQFF.

This clonotype was found many times. This sequence joins TRBV18 and TRBJ2-7; D gene uncertain. Per the germline V gene, CDR1 is KGHSH and CDR2 is LQKENI. The V gene lost 4 bases and the J gene lost 7 bases, with 2 bases spanning the gap. The CDR3 covers 9 residues. The CDR3 reads CASSREQYF. The CDR3 DNA reads as TGTGCCAGCTCACGAGAGCAGTACTTC.

This chain links TRBV9 with TRBJ2-3, with D perhaps TRBD1 (5 bases). This CDR3 has 13 residues. From germline, CDR1 is SGDLS and CDR2 YYNGEE. V dropped 4 bases and J dropped 1 base, with 7 bases sitting between them. CDR3 protein: CASSKGGTDTQYF. CDR3 sequence (DNA): TGTGCCAGCAGCAAAGGGGGCACAGATACGCAGTATTTT. The full variable domain, its missing parts supplied by reference TRBV9 and TRBJ2-3, is DSGVTQTPKHLITATGQRVTLRCSPRSGDLSVYWYQQSLDQGLQFLIQYYNGEERAKGNILERFSAQQFPDLHSELNLSSLELGDSALYFCASSKGGTDTQYFGPGTRLTVL.

This clonotype showed up many times. The CDR3, as DNA: TGTGCCAGCTCACCAGGTTTCGGACAGGGAATCCCTGAAGCTTTCTTT. Protein sequence: CASSPGFGQGIPEAFF. V is TRBV18 and J is TRBJ1-1, with 8 bases identical to TRBD1. V was pared by 2 bases and J by 6 bases, with 11 bases of the junction left unmatched. CDR3 size: 16 residues. The germline V gene has CDR1 KGHSH and CDR2 LQKENI.

This clonotype has only a few counts. This sequence joins TRBV20-1 and TRBJ2-1; possibly TRBD2 for D (5 bases). Germline CDR1 and CDR2: DFQATT and SNEGSKA (reference sequence). The CDR3 spans 14 residues. V lost 6 bases to trimming and J lost 0 bases, with 12 bases between them. The CDR3 sequence is CSASDYSSYNEQFF. In DNA form, the CDR3 reads TGCAGTGCCTCAGACTATAGCTCCTACAATGAGCAGTTCTTC.

This clonotype has at least ten counts. The chain combines TRBV7-8 with TRBJ1-2; D is unresolved. The V and J ends lost 5 bases and 7 bases respectively, with 14 bases between them. Germline V gene lookup returns CDR1 SGHVS and CDR2 FQNEAQ. This CDR3 has 13 amino acids. The chain's CDR3 is CASSPAGGSGYTF. Written as DNA, the CDR3 is TGTGCCAGCAGCCCCGCCGGAGGAAGTGGCTACACCTTC.

CDR3 coding DNA: TGTGCCAGTTCCCGGGACACGAGGATGGAAGGGACCCAGTACTTC. Its translation: CASSRDTRMEGTQYF. The J gene is TRBJ2-5, the V gene TRBV6-2 or TRBV6-3, with D perhaps TRBD1 (6 bases). The CDR3 has 15 amino acids. V lost 9 bases to trimming and J lost 7 bases, with 24 bases between them. From germline, CDR1 is MNHEY and CDR2 SVGEGT.

This clonotype came up many times. V and J are TRBV12-3 or TRBV12-4 and TRBJ1-1; tentative D call: TRBD1 (5 bases). The V end was cut by 4 bases, the J end by 5 bases, with 14 bases between. This CDR3 has 14 amino acids. CDR3 in amino acids: CASSSRTLRTEAFF. CDR3 nucleotide sequence: TGTGCCAGCAGTTCGCGGACATTGAGGACTGAAGCTTTCTTT.

This clonotype was observed a handful of times. CDR3 sequence reads: CASSILAGGPADTQYF. CDR3 nucleotide sequence: TGTGCCAGCAGCATACTAGCGGGAGGGCCCGCAGATACGCAGTATTTT. V usage is TRBV7-9 and J usage is TRBJ2-3, with 13 bases matching TRBD2. The CDR3 runs to 16 residues. Germline V gives CDR1 SEHNR, CDR2 FQNEAQ (reference sequence). Losses at the gene ends were 5 bases for V and 4 bases for J; bases not matched to a gene: 6.

V usage is TRBV5-6 and J usage is TRBJ2-2; weak D call: TRBD2 (6 bases). The germline gives CDR1 SGHDT, CDR2 YYEEEE. Trimming removed 2 bases at V and 2 bases at J, with 13 bases between. The CDR3 spans 16 residues. The CDR3 bases are TGTGCCAGCAGCTTAGGAGGGGCCCCTAACACCGGGGAGCTGTTTTTT. Translated, it gives CASSLGGAPNTGELFF.

This clonotype occurred a few times. The J gene is TRBJ2-3, the V gene TRBV12-3 or TRBV12-4; no firm D call. This CDR3 region has 16 residues. Trimming shortened V by 1 base and J by 0 bases, and 11 bases separated the two germline ends. CDR3 loop: CASSLGIRASTDTQYF. As DNA, the CDR3 is TGTGCCAGCAGTTTAGGAATTAGAGCTAGCACAGATACGCAGTATTTT.

This clonotype was seen a few times. The genes are TRBV29-1 and TRBJ2-1; 7 bases are shared with TRBD2. This CDR3 region has 14 residues. Germline V lookup: CDR1 SQVTM, CDR2 ANQGSEA. After removal of 4 bases from V and 4 bases from J, the junction contained 7 bases not matched to a gene. The CDR3 is CSVGRAGVYNEQFF. In DNA form, the CDR3 reads TGCAGCGTTGGAAGGGCGGGAGTTTACAATGAGCAGTTCTTC.

This clonotype was seen more than once but under ten times. This may be a read error, as it is one base from a much larger clone. The CDR3 ends on some other residue instead of the conserved phenylalanine or tryptophan, so this is likely a read error. The chain employs TRBV20-1 and TRBJ2-3; D uncertain. Germline V gene lookup returns CDR1 DFQATT and CDR2 SNEGSKA (reference sequence). V lost 1 base, J lost 2 bases, and 7 bases lay in between. This CDR3 is 13 amino acids long. CDR3 nucleotide sequence: TGCAGTGCTAGAGGCCTAAACACAGATACGCAGTATTCT. Its translation: CSARGLNTDTQYS.

V is TRBV7-9 and J is TRBJ1-1; D gene uncertain. The CDR3 is made up of 12 amino acids. V was pared by 1 base and J by 7 bases, with 7 bases between. The germline CDR1 and CDR2 sequences are SEHNR and FQNEAQ (reference sequence). DNA of the CDR3: TGTGCCAGCAGCTTAGTTGGGGTTGAAGCTTTCTTT. Protein sequence: CASSLVGVEAFF.

Only a few counts were recorded for this clonotype. The rearrangement joins TRBV4-2 to TRBJ2-2; perhaps TRBD1 as D (6 bases). Germline V gives CDR1 LGHNA, CDR2 YNFKEQ. Trimming stripped 0 bases from V and 4 bases from J, with 12 bases between. The CDR3 consists of 16 residues. Written as DNA, the CDR3 is TGTGCCAGCAGCCAAGATAGGGGGAGAGTCACCGGGGAGCTGTTTTTT. Amino acid sequence: CASSQDRGRVTGELFF.

Concerning this clonotype itself: A much more abundant neighbour one base away suggests this may be a read error. This likely comes from a read error, as the CDR3 has no conserved phenylalanine or tryptophan at its end. This chain links TRBV19 with TRBJ1-1; D is perhaps TRBD1 (5 bases). Germline loops: CDR1 LNHDA, CDR2 SQIVND (reference sequence). V was pared by 7 bases and J by 8 bases, with 17 bases between. The CDR3 is made up of 13 amino acids. CDR3 nucleotide sequence: TGTGCCAGTAATTACGGGACCCCGGGCGAAGCTTTCATT. Translated, it gives CASNYGTPGEAFI.

This clonotype was detected ten times or more. The rearrangement links TRBV12-3 or TRBV12-4 to TRBJ1-4; 7 bases fit TRBD1. The J segment lost 3 bases and the V segment lost 7 bases, leaving 8 bases of the junction unmatched. This CDR3 spans 15 amino acids. In DNA form, the CDR3 reads TGTGCCAGCACCCGGGACAGACAACCTAATGAAAAACTGTTTTTT. Its translation is CASTRDRQPNEKLFF.

V usage is TRBV29-1 and J usage is TRBJ1-1; weak D call: TRBD1 (6 bases). V was cut by 7 bases and J by 3 bases, with 21 bases left in between. Germline lookup yields CDR1 SQVTM and CDR2 ANQGSEA. The CDR3 spans 15 residues. The CDR3 loop reads CSAKTGLGMYTEAFF. In DNA form, the CDR3 reads TGCAGCGCCAAGACAGGTTTAGGCATGTACACTGAAGCTTTCTTT.